One sample yielded the 12 T cell receptor beta chains listed below, sequenced in a study of blood T cell repertoires in COVID-19. Clones were sequenced by immunoSEQ multiplex PCR, and TCRdb holds only the in-frame ones, with some missing. Seen here are approximately 92,000 clones, 80% to 85% observed once, and the top ten hold approximately 2%. The sample was peripheral blood. The receptors were sampled from a man between 65 and 85 years old with active or convalescent COVID-19.

With respect to this clone: A read error may account for a junction end that differs from germline. The chain has TRBV5-4 and TRBJ2-2; 12 nucleotides match TRBD2. The germline V gene has CDR1 SGHNT and CDR2 YYREEE (reference sequence). The CDR3 length is 15 residues. DNA for the CDR3: TGTGCCAGCAGTTTGGGACTAGCGGGCACCGGGGAGCTGTTTTTT. This translates into CASSLGLAGTGELFF. The full variable domain, completed using reference TRBV5-4 and TRBJ2-2, is ETGVTQSPTHLIKTRGQQVTLRCSSQSGHNTVSWYQQALGQGPQFIFQYYREEENGRGNFPPRFSGLQFPNYSSELNVNALELDDSALYLCASSLGLAGTGELFFGEGSRLTVL.

The genes are TRBV19 and TRBJ1-1, with unresolved D. CDR3 length equals 14 residues. V lost 3 bases, J lost 5 bases, and 13 bases lay in between. In germline, CDR1 is LNHDA, CDR2 SQIVND (reference sequence). The CDR3 DNA follows: TGTGCCAGTAGTATTGTGGGCGGCGGGACTGAAGCTTTCTTT. Amino acid sequence: CASSIVGGGTEAFF.

The rearrangement joins TRBV6-2 or TRBV6-3 to TRBJ2-7; maybe TRBD2 (5 bases). Judging by the DNA end, TRBJ2-1 fits better; the J call may be wrong. Germline CDR1 is MNHEY and CDR2 is SVGEGT. There are 16 residues in the CDR3. The CDR3 reads CASSYPGVSSYNEQFF. In DNA form, the CDR3 reads TGTGCCAGCAGTTACCCCGGGGTGAGCTCCTACAATGAGCAGTTCTTC.

CDR3 in DNA: TGTGCCAGTAGTAGGCGAGGGGGAACTGAAAAACTGTTTTTT. Its translation is CASSRRGGTEKLFF. This chain links TRBV19 with TRBJ1-4, with a possible D match to TRBD1 (6 bases). Germline V CDR1 and CDR2: LNHDA, SQIVND (reference sequence). The CDR3 sequence is 14 residues long. Trimming took 4 bases from V and 7 from J, leaving 13 bases between them.

The rearrangement links TRBV28 to TRBJ2-1, with D possibly being TRBD2 (6 bases). V was clipped by 6 bases and J by 9 bases, with 24 bases between them. CDR3 length equals 16 residues. Germline loops: CDR1 MDHEN, CDR2 SYDVKM. The DNA for the CDR3 is TGTGCCAGCAGCACCGCCTCGGCAGGGAGGAAGGGTGAGCAGTTCTTC. It codes for CASSTASAGRKGEQFF.

V is TRBV7-9 and J is TRBJ2-7; D ambiguous. V was trimmed by 2 bases and J by 4 bases, leaving 9 bases between them. The length of the CDR3 is 13 residues. Germline values: CDR1 SEHNR, CDR2 FQNEAQ (reference sequence). The CDR3 bases are TGTGCCAGCAGCTTATCCGGAGTATACGAGCAGTACTTC. This gives the protein CASSLSGVYEQYF.

The rearrangement uses TRBV27 and TRBJ1-1, with D unclear. CDR3 length: 13 amino acids. The germline gives CDR1 MNHEY, CDR2 SMNVEV (reference sequence). The V end was cut by 5 bases, the J end by 4 bases, with 11 bases between. CDR3 in amino acids: CASSRARGTEAFF. Written as DNA, the CDR3 is TGTGCCAGCAGTCGGGCTCGGGGCACTGAAGCTTTCTTT.

The chain couples TRBV6-4 to TRBJ1-1; no clear D gene. The ends were cut back, 6 bases at V and 1 base at J, with 18 bases in the middle. The CDR3 totals 16 residues. Per germline, CDR1 MRHNA and CDR2 SNTAGT. The CDR3 sequence is CASRGDTLGRNTEAFF. For the CDR3, the DNA is TGTGCCAGCAGGGGAGACACTTTGGGGAGGAACACTGAAGCTTTCTTT.

V gene TRBV7-9 combines with J gene TRBJ2-2, with D possibly matching TRBD1 (6 bases). The V end lost 5 bases, the J end lost 7 bases, and 14 bases lay between the germline ends. CDR3 length: 14 residues. Germline V lookup: CDR1 SEHNR, CDR2 FQNEAQ (reference sequence). The CDR3 spells CASSVVLTGGELFF. The CDR3 DNA sequence: TGTGCCAGCAGCGTTGTCTTGACAGGCGGGGAGCTGTTTTTT.

This clone was counted a few times. This sequence joins TRBV3-1 (or the pseudogene TRBV3-2) and TRBJ1-2; TRBD1 aligns across 8 bases. This CDR3 comprises 16 residues. The germline gives CDR1 LGHDT, CDR2 YNNKEL (reference sequence). V was pared by 4 bases and J by 5 bases, with 12 bases of the junction left unmatched. CDR3 sequence reads: CASSLWTGTNFYGYTF. CDR3 bases: TGTGCCAGCAGCCTATGGACAGGGACCAATTTTTATGGCTACACCTTC.

The V and J genes are TRBV6-5 and TRBJ1-1, with D maybe TRBD1 (6 bases). Trimming removed 5 bases at V and 8 bases at J, with 9 bases between. Germline CDR1 reads MNHEY; CDR2 reads SVGAGI. This CDR3 is built from 11 residues. Here the CDR3 DNA reads TGTGCCAGCAGTCGTGACAGGGAAGCTTTCTTT. Residues: CASSRDREAFF.

This clone came up many times. J is TRBJ2-5 and V is TRBV28, with 8 bases lining up with TRBD1. The V gene's germline CDR1 is MDHEN and CDR2 SYDVKM. V gave up 6 bases and J gave up 5 bases; unmatched junction bases: 14. The CDR3 is made up of 16 amino acids. The CDR3 DNA sequence: TGTGCCAGCAGAGAGTCGACAGGGGCTCAAAGGGAGACCCAGTACTTC. Translating it yields CASRESTGAQRETQYF. The full variable domain, completed using reference TRBV28 and TRBJ2-5, is DVKVTQSSRYLVKRTGEKVFLECVQDMDHENMFWYRQDPGLGLRLIYFSYDVKMKEKGDIPEGYSVSREKKERFSLILESASTNQTSMYLCASRESTGAQRETQYFGPGTRLLVL.